This is a list of T cell receptor beta chains from one sample in a study of a mutant IDH1 vaccine in newly diagnosed glioma. Produced via immunoSEQ multiplex PCR; TCRdb's table is partial and in-frame only. The sample contains around 53,000 clones, approximately 84% of which appear only once. For these receptors, no antigen is known. The material was PBMCs, obtained from a glioma patient whose treatment included an IDH1 peptide vaccine. Every receptor here comes from a woman aged 25 to 39 with glioma. Some clones in this sample may be carry-over from other donors' samples. CDR3s include the opening cysteine and the closing phenylalanine or tryptophan. D genes are given only for firm matches. Some rows mark clone size as missing; the rest say once, few, many or name a class of expanded clone.

NA	TRBV4-2	NA	TRBJ2-2	CASKDTGELFF	TGTGCCAGCAAGGACACCGGGGAGCTGTTTTTT
NA	TRBV29-1	NA	TRBJ2-3	CSVPGLWGTDTQYF	TGCAGCGTCCCGGGACTCTGGGGGACAGATACGCAGTATTTT
NA	TRBV6-1	NA	TRBJ2-3	CASSEAPRDTQYF	TGTGCCAGCAGTGAAGCGCCCCGGGATACGCAGTATTTT
NA	TRBV15	NA	TRBJ2-1	CATSRDRYNEQFF	TGTGCCACCAGCAGAGATAGGTACAATGAGCAGTTCTTC
NA	TRBV18	NA	TRBJ1-2	CASSPPDSGGSYGYTF	TGTGCCAGCTCACCACCGGATTCTGGCGGATCGTATGGCTACACCTTC
NA	TRBV5-6	once	TRBJ2-7	CASSLGFSYEQYF	TGTGCCAGCAGCTTGGGGTTCTCCTACGAGCAGTACTTC
NA	TRBV13	NA	TRBJ2-3	CASSLDRTDTQYF	TGTGCCAGCAGCTTAGACAGGACAGATACGCAGTATTTT
NA	TRBV7-2	NA	TRBJ1-1	CASSTPSWRTEAFF	TGTGCCAGCAGCACTCCGTCCTGGAGGACTGAAGCTTTCTTT
TRBD2	TRBV2	once	TRBJ2-1	CASRLAGSSYNEQFF	TGTGCCAGCAGACTAGCGGGGAGCTCCTACAATGAGCAGTTCTTC
NA	TRBV18	NA	TRBJ1-5	CASSPISQGNQPQHF	TGTGCCAGCTCACCAATCTCGCAGGGCAATCAGCCCCAGCATTTT
TRBD2	TRBV6-5	once	TRBJ2-3	CASSYSAGFSTDTQYF	TGTGCCAGCAGTTACTCAGCGGGATTCAGTACAGATACGCAGTATTTT
NA	TRBV19	NA	TRBJ2-7	CASSIRHFYEQYF	TGTGCCAGTAGTATCCGGCACTTCTACGAGCAGTACTTC
TRBD2	TRBV4-1	few	TRBJ2-7	CASSQATQAGYEQYF	TGCGCCAGCAGCCAGGCGACGCAAGCGGGGTACGAGCAGTACTTC
TRBD1	TRBV6-1	NA	TRBJ1-1	CASNRKGQGDTEAFF	TGTGCCAGCAACCGAAAGGGACAGGGGGACACTGAAGCTTTCTTT
TRBD2	TRBV29-1	once	TRBJ2-1	CSVEEASGFNEQFF	TGCAGCGTTGAAGAAGCTAGCGGATTCAATGAGCAGTTCTTC
NA	TRBV30	few	TRBJ1-1	CAWSRAGEAFF	TGTGCCTGGTCGAGGGCAGGTGAAGCTTTCTTT
TRBD2	TRBV18	NA	TRBJ2-1	CASSPRGTSGGEQFF	TGTGCCAGCTCACCACGGGGGACTAGCGGGGGTGAGCAGTTCTTC
NA	TRBV6-4	NA	TRBJ2-2	CASSETWSNTGELFF	TGTGCCAGCAGTGAAACCTGGTCGAACACCGGGGAGCTGTTTTTT
TRBD2	TRBV29-1	NA	TRBJ2-3	CSVALGGGRAGDTQYF	TGCAGCGTTGCCCTAGGGGGCGGGAGGGCCGGAGATACGCAGTATTTT
NA	TRBV12-5	NA	TRBJ1-5	CASGGEPPQHF	TGTGCTAGTGGAGGAGAGCCGCCCCAGCATTTT
NA	TRBV30	NA	TRBJ1-1	CAWNLMNTEAFF	TGTGCCTGGAACCTGATGAACACTGAAGCTTTCTTT
TRBD1	TRBV2	NA	TRBJ1-1	CARGQGAEAFF	TGTGCCAGGGGGCAGGGGGCTGAAGCTTTCTTT
NA	TRBV29-1	NA	TRBJ1-2	CSDTGWGGYTF	TGCAGCGATACAGGGTGGGGGGGCTACACCTTC
NA	TRBV7-2	NA	TRBJ1-2	CASSEQWRRGYTF	TGTGCCAGCAGCGAACAATGGCGGAGGGGCTACACCTTC
NA	TRBV30	NA	TRBJ2-7	CAWSRDKVYEQYF	TGTGCCTGGTCGCGGGACAAGGTATACGAGCAGTACTTC
TRBD2	TRBV15	NA	TRBJ2-5	CATSGSGSQETQYF	TGTGCCACCAGCGGGAGCGGGAGTCAGGAGACCCAGTACTTC
NA	TRBV5-3	NA	TRBJ1-3	CARSLGDKRPGNTIYF	TGTGCCAGAAGCTTGGGGGACAAACGACCTGGAAACACCATATATTTT
NA	TRBV4-1	NA	TRBJ2-3	CASSHDPPGSTDTQYF	TGCGCCAGCAGCCATGATCCCCCGGGTAGCACAGATACGCAGTATTTT